This TCR beta chain is from a study of T cell responses to AZD1222 COVID-19 vaccine. Concerning this clone: No antigen is known for it.

Study-wide results and caveats: Among the donors, most were white British and more were female, and clonal diversity was possibly underestimated.

V shed 4 bases and J shed 3 bases, with 15 bases lying between them. The CDR3 covers 15 residues. The germline CDR1 and CDR2 sequences are SGDLS and YYNGEE. The repertoire was sequenced with immunoSEQ multiplex PCR; TCRdb's copy has only in-frame clones and lacks some. Of 100,000 or so clones listed, 89% are singletons. Second-dose intervals of approximately 4 or approximately 12 weeks were pooled. The clonotype originates from an adult who received the AZD1222 COVID-19 vaccine. This material consisted of peripheral blood, taken 28 days after the second AZD1222 dose. The chain links TRBV9 to TRBJ2-3, with a tentative D call TRBD2 (5 bases). The CDR3 DNA reads TGTGCCAGCAGCCCTCATAGCGCGGCTACAGATACGCAGTATTTT. The encoded protein is CASSPHSAATDTQYF.